What follows are 20 T cell receptor beta chains derived from one specimen sequenced in a study of blood T cell repertoires in COVID-19. The assay was immunoSEQ multiplex PCR, and TCRdb's table has in-frame clones only and misses some. The table lists about 200,000 clones, 70% to 90% of them singletons. The sequencing sample was made of peripheral blood. The receptor source for this set is a woman in her 70s with acute or convalescent COVID-19.

The chain carries TRBV2 and TRBJ2-5; 8 nucleotides line up with TRBD2. The CDR3 runs to 14 residues. The V gene's germline CDR1 is SNHLY and CDR2 FYNNEI. Trimming cost V 3 bases and J 4 bases; bases outside gene matches: 4. The CDR3 DNA reads TGTGCCAGCAGTGATAGGCTAGCGGGAGAGACCCAGTACTTC. Protein product: CASSDRLAGETQYF.

This chain joins TRBV19 and TRBJ2-3; 11 positions match TRBD2. The germline CDR1 and CDR2 sequences are LNHDA and SQIVND (reference sequence). The CDR3 totals 15 residues. V lost 5 bases, J lost 1 base, and 2 bases stayed unmatched. CDR3 in amino acids: CASSPTSGGTDTQYF. In DNA form, the CDR3 reads TGTGCCAGTAGTCCGACTAGCGGGGGCACAGATACGCAGTATTTT.

The chain has TRBV6-5 and TRBJ2-7; perhaps TRBD1 as D (6 bases). Trimming cost V 6 bases and J 3 bases, with 9 bases left between them. This CDR3 region has 12 residues. Per germline, CDR1 MNHEY and CDR2 SVGAGI. The CDR3 region has the DNA TGTGCCAGCAGACGGGACAACTACGAGCAGTACTTC. Its translation is CASRRDNYEQYF.

The chain links TRBV3-1 (or the pseudogene TRBV3-2) to TRBJ2-7, with 10 bases matching TRBD1. CDR1 is LGHDT and CDR2 is YNNKEL in the germline V gene (reference sequence). This CDR3 is built from 13 residues. V trimming: 3 bases; J trimming: 5 bases; junction bases outside the gene matches: 1. This CDR3 reads CASSHDRGHEQYF. The CDR3 DNA sequence: TGTGCCAGCAGCCACGACAGGGGGCACGAGCAGTACTTC.

The chain is built from TRBV27 and TRBJ2-5; TRBD2 matches at 7 bases. Germline-derived CDR1 and CDR2 are MNHEY and SMNVEV (reference sequence). Trimming cost V 4 bases and J 4 bases; bases outside gene matches: 3. The CDR3 is 13 residues long. The CDR3 sequence: CASSYGLGETQYF. DNA for the CDR3: TGTGCCAGCAGTTATGGACTAGGAGAGACCCAGTACTTC.

V usage is TRBV20-1 and J usage is TRBJ2-4, with 10 bases matching TRBD1. Germline values: CDR1 DFQATT, CDR2 SNEGSKA (reference sequence). This CDR3 is 14 amino acids long. V lost 3 bases, J lost 8 bases, and 7 bases stayed unmatched. CDR3 in amino acids: CSASGPGTGDIQYF. CDR3 DNA sequence: TGCAGTGCTAGTGGTCCGGGGACAGGGGACATTCAGTACTTC.

CDR3 protein: CASSSRTGSYEQYF. Here the CDR3 DNA reads TGTGCCAGCAGCTCTCGGACAGGGTCCTACGAGCAGTACTTC. The V call is TRBV4-2, the J call TRBJ2-7, with 8 bases aligning to TRBD1. The CDR3 runs to 14 residues. V dropped 5 bases and J dropped 1; count of bases not matched to a gene: 4. Germline V CDR1 and CDR2: LGHNA, YNFKEQ.

The chain is built from TRBV12-5 and TRBJ2-3, with D perhaps matching TRBD1 (6 bases). The ends were cut back, 5 bases at V and 1 base at J, with 16 bases in the middle. The CDR3 is made up of 16 amino acids. Germline V gene data show CDR1 as LGHNT and CDR2 as FRNRAP. The CDR3 sequence: CASGPGRGFRTDTQYF. In DNA, the CDR3 is TGTGCTAGTGGTCCCGGCAGGGGATTCCGCACAGATACGCAGTATTTT.

This clone has more than one count but fewer than ten. The chain employs TRBV27 and TRBJ2-3; 12 nucleotides align to TRBD2. Germline assignment: CDR1 MNHEY and CDR2 SMNVEV (reference sequence). The CDR3 is made up of 16 amino acids. Germline trimming cut 8 bases from V and 3 bases from J; bases unmatched to any gene: 9. The CDR3: CASSSGGADWTDTQYF. In DNA, the CDR3 is TGTGCCAGCTCTAGCGGGGGGGCCGATTGGACAGATACGCAGTATTTT.

This chain joins TRBV6-5 and TRBJ1-5; 8 bases match TRBD1. Germline V gene data show CDR1 as MNHEY and CDR2 as SVGAGI. V was clipped by 5 bases and J by 3 bases; unmatched bases: 6. This CDR3 is 15 amino acids long. The CDR3 spells CASSRQGPTNQPQHF. CDR3 DNA sequence: TGTGCCAGCAGTCGACAGGGGCCCACCAATCAGCCCCAGCATTTT.

The chain links TRBV12-3 or TRBV12-4 to TRBJ1-1, with D maybe TRBD1 (6 bases). The CDR3 is 12 amino acids. Trimming cost V 7 bases and J 5 bases, with 11 bases left between them. The CDR3 DNA reads as TGTGCCAGCACTCAAACAGGGACTGAAGCTTTCTTT. It yields the protein CASTQTGTEAFF.

The V gene is TRBV5-1, the J gene TRBJ2-1; 9 bases match TRBD1. CDR3 size: 16 residues. CDR1 is SGHRS, CDR2 YFSETQ, per germline. The trim removed 0 bases at V and 6 bases at J, leaving 7 bases unmatched. The DNA for the CDR3 is TGCGCCAGCAGCTTGGGGACAGGGGCTGGGGGCAATGAGCAGTTCTTC. It translates to CASSLGTGAGGNEQFF.

This clone was counted a single time. The V gene is TRBV18, the J gene TRBJ2-7; 10 bases align to TRBD2. Trimming cost V 3 bases and J 2 bases; bases outside gene matches: 10. This CDR3 has 17 residues. The V gene's germline CDR1 is KGHSH and CDR2 LQKENI. The CDR3 protein is CASSPLAGADGTYEQYF. The CDR3 region has the DNA TGTGCCAGCTCACCTCTAGCGGGAGCGGACGGAACCTACGAGCAGTACTTC.

This chain joins TRBV7-6 and TRBJ1-3; no firm D call. V dropped 2 bases and J dropped 0 bases, with 11 bases sitting between them. Germline CDR1 SGHVS, CDR2 FNYEAQ. This CDR3 region has 16 residues. The CDR3 DNA sequence: TGTGCCAGCAGCTTAAGCCTTGCATTCTCTGGAAACACCATATATTTT. Its translation: CASSLSLAFSGNTIYF.

This chain connects TRBV2 to TRBJ2-1; 7 bases align to TRBD1. CDR1 and CDR2 from the germline V gene are SNHLY and FYNNEI. With V trimmed by 7 bases and J by 0 bases, 3 bases remained unmatched. CDR3 length equals 14 residues. CDR3 amino acids: CASNRGVSYNEQFF. As DNA, the CDR3 is TGTGCCAGCAACAGGGGAGTCTCCTACAATGAGCAGTTCTTC.

The chain is built from TRBV11-2 and TRBJ2-2, with 9 positions matching TRBD2. The CDR3 length is 16 residues. The trim removed 5 bases at V and 2 bases at J, leaving 6 bases unmatched. Germline values: CDR1 SGHAT, CDR2 FQNNGV. DNA of the CDR3: TGTGCCAGCAGCCTAGCGGGACTGATAAACACCGGGGAGCTGTTTTTT. It specifies CASSLAGLINTGELFF.

CDR3: CASSRGQHPQETQYF. In DNA, the CDR3 is TGTGCCAGCAGCCGCGGACAGCACCCACAAGAGACCCAGTACTTC. The V call is TRBV11-3, the J call TRBJ2-5, with a possible D match to TRBD1 (6 bases). Trimming stripped 5 bases from V and 2 bases from J, with 15 bases between. Germline CDR1 reads SGHNT; CDR2 reads YENEEA. This CDR3 has 15 residues.

The V call is TRBV7-2, the J call TRBJ1-1; D gene ambiguous. V lost 2 bases to trimming and J lost 0 bases, with 7 bases between them. In germline, CDR1 is SGHTA, CDR2 FQGNSA. The CDR3 has 14 residues. The DNA for the CDR3 is TGTGCCAGCAGCTTATCCCGTCTGAACACTGAAGCTTTCTTT. Its protein product is CASSLSRLNTEAFF.

The rearrangement links TRBV5-1 to TRBJ2-7; 13 positions agree with TRBD2. CDR3 size: 18 residues. With V trimmed by 2 bases and J by 2 bases, 10 bases remained unmatched. The germline V gene has CDR1 SGHRS and CDR2 YFSETQ. Here the CDR3 DNA reads TGCGCCAGCAGCTTATTAGGGGAGACTAGCGGGAGGACCTACGAGCAGTACTTC. It yields the protein CASSLLGETSGRTYEQYF.

The V gene is TRBV11-3, the J gene TRBJ2-7, with 7 bases aligning to TRBD2. There are 14 residues in the CDR3. The germline V gene has CDR1 SGHNT and CDR2 YENEEA. The V and J ends lost 2 bases and 7 bases, in that order; junction bases with no gene match: 8. CDR3 region: CASSLTERGQEQYF. CDR3 DNA: TGTGCCAGCAGCTTAACAGAGCGGGGTCAGGAGCAGTACTTC.